The entry below describes one T cell receptor (beta chain). This table comes from immunoSEQ multiplex PCR, and its TCRdb copy is limited to in-frame clones, with some not included. The sample has tens of thousands of clones; around 78% are singletons. This sample stems from a study of control samples from healthy donors and cancer patients. The germline gives CDR1 SGHTA, CDR2 FQGTGA. V lost 6 bases and J lost 1, with 9 bases in between. The CDR3 has 13 amino acids. Sequenced sample: blood. This rearrangement joins TRBV7-3 to TRBJ1-1; tentatively, D is TRBD1 (5 bases). The clonotype comes from a man in his sixties in good health. DNA of the CDR3: TGTGCCAGCAGTTTAGACAGGAACACTGAAGCTTTCTTT. Protein product: CASSLDRNTEAFF.